Listed here is a single TCR beta chain. Method: immunoSEQ multiplex PCR; TCRdb's copy keeps in-frame clones and lacks some. The sample contains 70,000 to 100,000 clones, 91% of which appear only once. This sample stems from a study of control samples from healthy donors and cancer patients. Trimming at V came to 0 bases and at J to 3 bases, leaving 14 bases not matched to a gene. The CDR3 spans 19 residues. Germline V gene sequence: CDR1 SGHDN, CDR2 FVKESK. This receptor was identified in a man aged 50 or older in good health. The chain employs TRBV14 and TRBJ2-5; 9 bases fit TRBD1. Sequences were obtained from blood. The CDR3 region has the DNA TGTGCCAGCAGCCAAGACTTGGGTAGGGGGACAGGGACGAAAGAGACCCAGTACTTC. Residues: CASSQDLGRGTGTKETQYF.